Below, one T cell receptor (beta chain) is given with its context. The specificity of this receptor is unknown. Base qualities are not at hand, and no much larger clone is one base apart. Library preparation used the immunoSEQ multiplex PCR assay. A mixture of 60 forward primers for TCR Vbeta segments and 13 reverse primers for TCR Jbeta segments was used in the multiplex PCR. The CDR3 region of rearranged TCR beta genes was amplified from genomic DNA by a multiplex PCR assay. On the Illumina HiSeq System, the amplified TCR beta libraries were sequenced as 87-base-pair reads. On the authors' methods: A later analysis tallied roughly 80 million unique TCR beta chains across the 660 or so repertoires, and about 10 million of those chains were shared by two or more donors. Raw reads were error-corrected and collapsed into unique sequences with a nearest-neighbor algorithm that merged closely related sequences to remove PCR and sequencing errors. CDR3 sequences were aligned to IMGT reference sequences to assign V, D and J gene segments. Each retained sequence needed at least a six-nucleotide match to both a V gene segment and a J gene segment. A rearrangement was called productive if the CDR3 had no stop codons and remained in frame with V and J, and every other rearrangement was called non-productive. CDR3 was defined according to IMGT convention as the region running from the second conserved V-encoded cysteine to the conserved J-encoded phenylalanine. The earlier analysis of about 590 of the donors excluded sequences that lacked an unambiguous match to a single V gene segment. An earlier analysis of about 590 of the donors classified V segments as functional when productive rearrangements were above 56.7% and as segregating when the standard deviation between donors was above 5%. A statistical classification framework was built to diagnose cytomegalovirus status from the catalog of TCR beta chain sequences. In a later analysis, TCR nucleotide sequences were compared against IMGT/GENE-DB human TR gene sequences so that V and J genes could be assigned. The TCRdist pipeline was used in a later analysis to assign CDR3 sequences and most-parsimonious VDJ recombination scenarios. In a later analysis, each TCR beta chain was defined by its CDR3 amino acid sequence together with its V-gene family, and reads without a unique V-gene family were excluded. As a way to deal with suspected cross-contamination and a sequencing artifact, a later analysis dropped 450 to 600 nucleotide sequences that were highly shared and had low generation probability. In a later analysis, a clonal expansion index was calculated for each public chain from normalized within-repertoire ranks of inferred template counts. Generation probabilities in a later analysis came from a VDJ recombination model fitted to out-of-frame rearrangements, and those results were checked against IGoR. In a later analysis, hypergeometric tests were used to score TCR-TCR, TCR-HLA and TCR-CMV co-occurrence, with a repertoire-size bias correction applied to TCR pairs. To estimate false discovery rates, a later analysis permuted the HLA or CMV assignments 20 times. In a later analysis, co-occurring TCRs were grouped using DBSCAN, and TCRdist sequence similarity was added for clustering within HLA-allele-positive subsets. Repertoires with fewer than 30,000 or more than 120,000 public chains, plus five repertoires with anomalous nucleotide sharing, were excluded from co-occurrence clustering. This is the immuneACCESS table as TCRdb keeps it, with only in-frame sequences that have V and J called. A part of the clones is gone; compared with another copy, unresolved V genes explain less than half, and the rest is unexplained. V, J and clone size are those of that table, while D and trimming were read from the DNA. This sample gives nearly 200,000 clones in total; 82% of them show up just once. The ten largest clones add up to 0.098% of the sample.

These data belong to a study of cytomegalovirus exposure and HLA in healthy donors (dated by TCRdb to 2016 to 2017). For the wider study: In an earlier analysis of roughly 500 of the donors, 276 Gb of sequence data and 90 million to 120 million unique TCR beta sequences from roughly 200 million T cells were reported. An earlier analysis of fewer than 750 of the donors used high-throughput TCR beta sequencing to judge whether each TCR beta V gene segment behaved as functional or pseudogenic. Of the 300 to 500 genotyped donors, more than 75% were placed in the genetic ancestry cluster associated with self-reported Caucasian donors. Among almost 400 genotyped donors of the cohort, an average of approximately 240,000 unique TCR beta nucleotide sequences were sequenced per donor, roughly 18% of them non-productive. In addition to the first cohort of around 670 subjects, a separate validation cohort of 120 different subjects was used. The study used immunosequencing to profile the T cell repertoires of hundreds of subjects and linked those repertoires to cytomegalovirus serostatus. The study combined high-throughput TCR immunosequencing, statistical association of individual TCRs with disease status, and machine learning to predict cytomegalovirus infection status. The study was designed to test whether signatures of past pathogen exposure could be identified by cataloging public T cell receptors. A later analysis re-analyzed previously published TCR beta repertoires from several hundred donors and added high-resolution HLA genotyping to study TCR occurrence patterns. Four or five DR-DQ haplotypes were handled as single units for association and clustering because linkage in the cohort was strong. Approximately 310 gigabases of sequencing data and approximately 80 million unique TCR sequences were included in an early release covering over 600 HLA-typed donors. In the later analysis, no new phenotypic data were used to find candidate immune exposures; instead, reliance was placed on TCR beta sequences and their occurrence across donors. Typing coverage varied by locus: roughly 629-630 donors for A, B, C, DRB1 and DQB1; around 560 for DQA1; over 600 for DPA1; approximately 490 for DPB1. HLA typing included class I and class II loci at four-digit resolution. Every discovery cohort repertoire had been produced on one sequencing platform. Alongside the repertoire data, information on donor age, sex, ethnicity and CMV serostatus was compiled. Genome-wide SNP genotypes for about 65% of the 666 donors were used in a later genetic analysis, which treated that subset as a discovery cohort.

The cohort consisted of 600 or so healthy bone marrow donors. At the time of sampling, all cohort members were nominally healthy, though unrecorded immune exposures were likely present. The donor tested CMV seronegative and was one of the 352 seronegative cohort members. A peripheral blood sample was collected from each donor, and TCR beta sequencing was performed on peripheral blood mononuclear cells. The Qiagen DNeasy Blood Extraction Kit was used to extract genomic DNA from the blood cell samples. The full study reports these points: Only TCR beta chains were sequenced in this cohort, and the absence of alpha or paired-chain data limited detectable features. Cytomegalovirus status was reported to be diagnosed by the classifier with high specificity and sensitivity in both the original and validation cohorts. An earlier analysis of some 590 of the donors showed that most TCR beta V segments appeared in productive rearrangements either about 90% or about 30% of the time, which broadly matched IMGT annotations. In the study, about 150 TCR beta chains were listed as associated with cytomegalovirus. According to a later analysis, parvovirus B19, influenza, CMV and Epstein-Barr virus appeared linked to several top co-occurrence clusters. Roughly uniform sequencing depth across donors was assumed in presence/absence analyses, although this assumption may not hold. According to a later analysis, TCR association rates differed among HLA loci, with DRB1 alleles showing the most associated TCRs and HLA-C alleles showing the fewest. When HLA alleles, especially DR and DQ, strongly co-occurred, TCR associations were difficult to assign to individual alleles. It was suggested by the authors that the approach could potentially be generalized to other disease states and immunological phenotypes. About 17 rarely observed V segments, including chromosome 9 orphons, were excluded from the earlier analysis of almost 600 of the donors because counts were too low. Across donors, most TCR sequences were observed very rarely, whereas some public TCRs were present in many individuals. A later analysis found that most CMV-associated TCR beta chains appeared HLA-restricted, with HLA associations seemingly driven largely by CMV exposure. According to a later genetic analysis, donors in an Asian-associated ancestry cluster had fewer N-insertions in productive TCRs than the roughly 700-donor mean. A further reported finding was that TCR beta sequences accurately predicted the HLA-A and HLA-B alleles for most subjects in the first cohort. In a later analysis, HLA-associated TCR beta chains showed more clonal expansion and lower generation probabilities than non-associated chains that were equally common. The 87-base-pair reads could not distinguish some IMGT-functional V segments, including TRBV6-2 and TRBV6-3, so those segments were excluded. Specific HLA alleles were associated with 15,000 to 20,000 TCR beta sequences at a false discovery rate of 0.05 in a later analysis. Because HLA typing was unavailable for some donors at each locus, only the typed subset was used in association tests. A later genetic analysis associated a missense DCLRE1C variant with V-gene and J-gene trimming of TCR beta chains, and an independent cohort replicated the association. A few of the identified cytomegalovirus-associated TCR beta chains were confirmed in vitro to be specific for cytomegalovirus antigens. CMV serostatus was the only immune exposure information available for the cohort. A cluster of highly shared sequence variants was judged likely to be a technical artifact of the sequencing pipeline. Correlated functional status among segregating V segments might reflect linkage disequilibrium, but an unknown experimental factor could not be ruled out.

CDR1 and CDR2 are drawn from the germline V gene: LGHNA, YNFKEQ. The germline ends are 15 bases apart after V is trimmed by 2 bases and J by 5 bases. Reading from cysteine to phenylalanine, the CDR3 counts 15 amino acids. The only DNA kept is the CDR3, 45 bases in frame from the first base. The specimen was PBMCs. The sequence derives from a boy under 10 years old in good health and CMV-seronegative. The chain employs TRBV4-2 and TRBJ1-1; a weak D assignment points to TRBD1 (5 bases agree). The DNA sequence is TGTGCCAGCAGCCAAACTGGGGCCGGGCGGACTGAAGCTTTCTTT. Its protein reads: CASSQTGAGRTEAFF.